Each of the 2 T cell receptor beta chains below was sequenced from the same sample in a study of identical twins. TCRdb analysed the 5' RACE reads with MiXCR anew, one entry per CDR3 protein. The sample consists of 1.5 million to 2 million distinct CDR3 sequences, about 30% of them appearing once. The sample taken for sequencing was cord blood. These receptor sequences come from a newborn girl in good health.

The CDR3 is CASSLQDRGYIQYF. In nucleotides, the CDR3 is TGTGCCAGCAGCCTACAGGACAGGGGATACATTCAGTACTTC. This chain joins TRBV28 and TRBJ2-4, with 9 bases lining up with TRBD1. The V gene's germline CDR1 is MDHEN and CDR2 SYDVKM. Unmatched junction bases numbered 8, after V lost 6 bases and J lost 8 bases. The CDR3 length is 14 residues.

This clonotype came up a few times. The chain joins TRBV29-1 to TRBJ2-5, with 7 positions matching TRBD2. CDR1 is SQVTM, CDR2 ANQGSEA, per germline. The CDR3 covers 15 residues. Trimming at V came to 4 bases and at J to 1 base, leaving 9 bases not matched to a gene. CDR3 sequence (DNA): TGCAGCGTTGGTAATAGCGGGCGGACCCAAGAGACCCAGTACTTC. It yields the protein CSVGNSGRTQETQYF.